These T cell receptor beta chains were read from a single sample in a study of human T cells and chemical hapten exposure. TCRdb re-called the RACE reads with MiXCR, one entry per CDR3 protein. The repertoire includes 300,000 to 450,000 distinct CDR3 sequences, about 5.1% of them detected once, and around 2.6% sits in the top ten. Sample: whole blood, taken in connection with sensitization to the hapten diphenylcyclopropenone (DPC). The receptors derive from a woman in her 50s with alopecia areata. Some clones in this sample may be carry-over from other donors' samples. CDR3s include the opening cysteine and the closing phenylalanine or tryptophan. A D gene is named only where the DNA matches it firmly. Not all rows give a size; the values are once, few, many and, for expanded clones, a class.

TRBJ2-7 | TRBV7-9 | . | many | TGTGCCAGCAGCCGGGACCGGGGCGAGCAGTACTTC | CASSRDRGEQYF
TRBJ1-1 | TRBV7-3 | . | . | TGTGCCAGCAGCTTAACGGCAGGGGTGGACACTGAAGCTTTCTTT | CASSLTAGVDTEAFF
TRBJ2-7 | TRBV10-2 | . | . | TGCGCCAGCAGACACGAGCAGTACTTC | CASRHEQYF
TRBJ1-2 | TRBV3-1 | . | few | TGTGCCAGCAGCCAAGATATTGGGGTCGGCTACACCTTC | CASSQDIGVGYTF
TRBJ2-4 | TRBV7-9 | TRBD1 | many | TGTGCCAGCACAGGACAGGGTAGCAGCATTCAGTACTTC | CASTGQGSSIQYF
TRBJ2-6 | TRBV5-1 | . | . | TGCGCCAGCAGCTTGGGACGAGGGAAGGCCAACGTCCTGACTTTC | CASSLGRGKANVLTF
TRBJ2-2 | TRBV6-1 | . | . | TGTGCCAGCGGTTTACGCACCGGGGAGCTGTTTTTT | CASGLRTGELFF
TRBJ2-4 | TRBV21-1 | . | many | TGTGCCAGGAGATTGAGACTAGCGGGCCTCGAGGCCAAAAACATTCAGTACTTC | CARRLRLAGLEAKNIQYF
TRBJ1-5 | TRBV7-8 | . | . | TGTGCCAGCAGCACGGACGGGAATCAGCCCCAGCATTTT | CASSTDGNQPQHF
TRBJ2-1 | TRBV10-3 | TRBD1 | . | TGTGCCATCAGTGAGTCGAGGGGGGGGACAGGGAATCATGAGCAGTTCTTC | CAISESRGGTGNHEQFF
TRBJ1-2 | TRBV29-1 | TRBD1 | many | TGCAGCGTGGACGACAGGGGGCTTGGCTACACCTTC | CSVDDRGLGYTF
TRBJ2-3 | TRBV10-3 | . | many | TGTGCCTCTAGGGAGACAGATACGCAGTATTTT | CASRETDTQYF
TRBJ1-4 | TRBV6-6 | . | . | TGTGCCAGCAGTTCCCCCGGGGAAAAACTGTTTTTT | CASSSPGEKLFF
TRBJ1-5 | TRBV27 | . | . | TGTGCCAGCCGGAAGGGGTCGGGGAATCAGCCCCAGCATTTT | CASRKGSGNQPQHF
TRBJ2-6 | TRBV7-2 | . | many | TGTGCCACCAACACTGGGGCCAACGTCCTGACTTTC | CATNTGANVLTF
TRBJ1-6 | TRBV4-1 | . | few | TGCGCCAGCAGCCAAGTTTATGGAGGGGCTAGGGATTCACCCCTCCACTTT | CASSQVYGGARDSPLHF
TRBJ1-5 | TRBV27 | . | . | TGTGCCAGCAGTTTTCAGGCAGCTGGGGGTCAGCCCCAGCATTTT | CASSFQAAGGQPQHF
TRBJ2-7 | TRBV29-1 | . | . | TGCAGCGTTGTGGACCTAAACTACGAGCAGTACTTC | CSVVDLNYEQYF
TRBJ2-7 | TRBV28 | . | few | TGTGCCAGCATGTTCGGGTACTCCTACGAGCAGTACTTC | CASMFGYSYEQYF
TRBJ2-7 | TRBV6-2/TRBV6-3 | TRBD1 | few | TGTGCCAGCAGCTCTAATACGATACAACCGGGACAGGCCCCCTACGAGCAGTACTTC | CASSSNTIQPGQAPYEQYF
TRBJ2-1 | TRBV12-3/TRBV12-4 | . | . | TGTGCCAGCAGTTTACCCTATCTATTTAGCGCCTACAATGAGCAGTTCTTC | CASSLPYLFSAYNEQFF
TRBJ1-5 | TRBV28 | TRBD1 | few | TGTGCCAGCAGTCCTGGACAGGGATTCAATCAGCCCCAGCATTTT | CASSPGQGFNQPQHF